The 2 T cell receptor beta chains presented below share a single source sample, sequenced in a study of control samples from healthy donors and cancer patients. Assay: immunoSEQ multiplex PCR; the TCRdb copy retains only in-frame clones and omits some. The sample contains some 120,000 clones, 80% to 90% of which appear only once. The sequenced sample was blood. The receptors here all came from a man aged 45-60 years in good health.

This clone was seen a handful of times. The V call is TRBV11-3, the J call TRBJ2-7, with D possibly TRBD1 on 6 matching bases. This CDR3 comprises 13 residues. V shed 5 bases and J shed 1 base, with 9 bases lying between them. Germline CDR1 reads SGHNT; CDR2 reads YENEEA. CDR3 sequence reads: CASSKQGSYEQYF. For the CDR3, the DNA is TGTGCCAGCAGCAAGCAGGGGTCCTACGAGCAGTACTTC. Drawing the rest from reference TRBV11-3 and TRBJ2-7, the complete variable domain is EAGVVQSPRYKIIEKKQPVAFWCNPISGHNTLYWYLQNLGQGPELLIRYENEEAVDDSQLPKDRFSAERLKGVDSTLKIQPAELGDSAVYLCASSKQGSYEQYFGPGTRLTVT.

The chain couples TRBV3-1 (or the pseudogene TRBV3-2) to TRBJ2-6; D may correspond to TRBD1 or TRBD2 (5 bases each). The CDR3 sequence is 18 residues long. Germline V gives CDR1 LGHDT, CDR2 YNNKEL (reference sequence). Trimming took off 4 bases at V and 0 bases at J, with 16 bases between the two ends. DNA of the CDR3: TGTGCCAGCAGCCCAGTAACGGGACGGTTCTCTGGGGCCAACGTCCTGACTTTC. It specifies CASSPVTGRFSGANVLTF.